Listed here are 27 T cell receptor beta chains from one sample, sequenced in a study of T cell repertoires in cytomegalovirus infection. TCRdb ran MiXCR on the reads and lists one entry per CDR3 protein. The table lists 70,000 or so distinct CDR3 sequences, about 29% of them singletons. No antigen is known for these receptors. The sequencing here drew on CD8+ T cells from cultured PBMCs, taken from culture after CMV antigen stimulation. The receptors derive from a human donor in good health (CMV status not recorded). Some clones in this sample may be carry-over from other donors' samples.

This chain joins TRBV7-9 and TRBJ2-7; D possibly corresponds to TRBD2 (7 bases). Deletions cut 7 bases from V and 9 bases from J, with 16 bases between. This CDR3 region has 12 residues. CDR1 is SEHNR, CDR2 FQNEAQ, per germline (reference sequence). The CDR3 protein is CASKSGGGRQYF. CDR3 DNA: TGTGCCAGCAAGAGTGGGGGGGGCAGGCAGTACTTC.

A few counts support this clonotype. The J gene is TRBJ2-1, the V gene TRBV6-2 or TRBV6-3, with D perhaps TRBD2 (6 bases). V was clipped by 5 bases and J by 4 bases, with 12 bases between them. Germline CDR1 MNHEY, CDR2 SVGEGT. The CDR3 runs to 14 residues. The CDR3: CASSPRSGYNEQFF. CDR3 DNA sequence: TGTGCCAGCAGTCCCCGAAGCGGGTACAATGAGCAGTTCTTC.

There are many counts of this clonotype. The chain combines TRBV7-2 with TRBJ2-7, with 7 bases matching TRBD1. Germline trimming cut 1 base from V and 4 bases from J; bases unmatched to any gene: 4. The CDR3 is 14 residues long. CDR1 and CDR2 (germline): SGHTA, FQGNSA. This CDR3 reads CASSLVPGGYEQYF. DNA for the CDR3: TGTGCCAGCAGCTTAGTGCCAGGGGGTTACGAGCAGTACTTC.

This clonotype was observed many times. This chain connects TRBV12-3 or TRBV12-4 to TRBJ1-2; perhaps TRBD1 as D (6 bases). The V end lost 4 bases, the J end lost 0 bases, and 9 bases lay between the germline ends. The CDR3 has 14 residues. CDR3 in DNA: TGTGCCAGCAGTTCACAGGGACCTAACTATGGCTACACCTTC. Its protein product is CASSSQGPNYGYTF.

The V call is TRBV7-9, the J call TRBJ2-3; D tentatively fits TRBD1 or TRBD2 (6 bases each). The CDR3 runs to 15 residues. In germline, CDR1 is SEHNR, CDR2 FQNEAQ (reference sequence). V was trimmed by 3 bases and J by 3 bases, leaving 13 bases between them. The CDR3 sequence: CASSLDGGPTDTQYF. The CDR3 DNA reads as TGTGCCAGCAGCTTGGATGGGGGGCCGACAGATACGCAGTATTTT.

V usage is TRBV18 and J usage is TRBJ2-3; D is perhaps TRBD1 or TRBD2 (5 bases each). V was shortened by 8 bases and J by 4 bases, with 13 bases between the two germline ends. The CDR3 covers 13 residues. Germline V gene lookup returns CDR1 KGHSH and CDR2 LQKENI. As DNA, the CDR3 is TGTGCCAGCCACGTAGAGGGGCCAGATACGCAGTATTTT. This encodes CASHVEGPDTQYF.

This clonotype is labeled medium-sized (0.01 to 0.1%). This sequence joins TRBV3-1 and TRBJ2-3; 9 positions agree with TRBD1. Germline loops: CDR1 LGHDT, CDR2 YNNKEL (reference sequence). The CDR3 has 18 residues. V lost 0 bases and J lost 4; bases outside the gene matches: 11. DNA of the CDR3: TGTGCCAGCAGCCAAGACCCCGGGACAGGGTCCCGCCCAGATACGCAGTATTTT. As protein: CASSQDPGTGSRPDTQYF.

On this clonotype: A much larger clone differs from this one at a single base, so this may be a read error. The chain uses TRBV7-2 and TRBJ2-7, with 9 positions matching TRBD2. Trimming at V came to 1 base and at J to 5 bases, leaving 12 bases not matched to a gene. This CDR3 has 17 amino acids. Per the germline V gene, CDR1 is SGHTA and CDR2 is FQGNSA. CDR3 loop: CASSLEGGASGIHEQYF. The CDR3 DNA reads as TGTGCCAGCAGCTTAGAGGGAGGGGCTAGCGGGATCCACGAGCAGTACTTC. Based on the CDR3 plus reference TRBV7-2 and TRBJ2-7, the full variable domain is GAGVSQSPSNKVTEKGKDVELRCDPISGHTALYWYRQSLGQGLEFLIYFQGNSAPDKSGLPSDRFSAERTGGSVSTLTIQRTQQEDSAVYLCASSLEGGASGIHEQYFGPGTRLTVT.

The CDR3 DNA is TGTGCCAGCAGCTCCCCCGGGGGGTCTAGCACAGATACGCAGTATTTT. This codes for CASSSPGGSSTDTQYF. V and J are TRBV11-2 and TRBJ2-3; 7 bases agree with TRBD2. The germline CDR1 and CDR2 sequences are SGHAT and FQNNGV. The CDR3 is 16 amino acids. With V trimmed by 4 bases and J by 0 bases, 7 bases remained unmatched.

V gene TRBV19 combines with J gene TRBJ1-1; TRBD1 aligns across 11 bases. The CDR3 has 14 residues. Germline assignment: CDR1 LNHDA and CDR2 SQIVND (reference sequence). Germline trimming cut 8 bases from V and 4 bases from J; bases unmatched to any gene: 6. For the CDR3, the DNA is TGTGCCAGTTGTAGGGGGACAGGGGGCACTGAAGCTTTCTTT. Translating gives CASCRGTGGTEAFF.

Of note for this clonotype: Mismatch with germline at one junction end may stem from a read error. V usage is TRBV4-1 and J usage is TRBJ2-7; D is unresolved. The CDR3 has 15 amino acids. The germline gives CDR1 MGHRA, CDR2 YSYEKL. Here the CDR3 reads CASSQDEDETYEQYF. The CDR3 bases are TGTGCCAGCAGCCAAGACGAGGACGAGACCTACGAGCAGTACTTC.

This chain links TRBV9 with TRBJ1-6, with a weak D call TRBD1 (6 bases). Germline values: CDR1 SGDLS, CDR2 YYNGEE. The CDR3 is 14 residues long. Between the trimmed V and J ends, which lost 3 bases and 7 bases, there was a span of 11 bases. The CDR3 nucleotides read TGTGCCAGCAGCGAGCGGGACACCAATTCACCCCTCCACTTT. This encodes CASSERDTNSPLHF.

This clonotype was seen repeatedly, ten times or more. The chain uses TRBV7-9 and TRBJ2-7; 11 nucleotides agree with TRBD1. The CDR3 totals 16 residues. Germline CDR1 reads SEHNR; CDR2 reads FQNEAQ (reference sequence). Trimming at V came to 6 bases and at J to 4 bases, leaving 11 bases not matched to a gene. This CDR3 is CASRHTGTGGDYEQYF. CDR3 DNA sequence: TGTGCCAGCAGGCATACCGGGACAGGGGGTGATTACGAGCAGTACTTC.

CDR3 protein: CASGLTSDGSYEQYF. The CDR3 nucleotides read TGTGCTAGTGGTTTGACTAGCGATGGCTCCTACGAGCAGTACTTC. This chain uses TRBV12-5 with TRBJ2-7; 7 bases match TRBD2. Germline values: CDR1 LGHNT, CDR2 FRNRAP. The CDR3 spans 15 residues. The ends lost 2 bases at V and 0 bases at J; junction bases unmatched: 4.

This clonotype has just a few counts. The gene calls are TRBV5-6 and TRBJ1-5, with D perhaps matching TRBD1 (5 bases). Trimming cost V 0 bases and J 2 bases, with 15 bases left between them. Germline values: CDR1 SGHDT, CDR2 YYEEEE. This CDR3 has 17 residues. The CDR3 nucleotides read TGTGCCAGCAGCTTGGGGGGCGCTAGGGGCGGCAATCAGCCCCAGCATTTT. Amino acid sequence: CASSLGGARGGNQPQHF.

The chain recombines TRBV27 with TRBJ2-1; TRBD2 matches at 7 bases. Germline assignment: CDR1 MNHEY and CDR2 SMNVEV (reference sequence). This CDR3 has 15 residues. The V and J ends lost 8 bases and 6 bases, in that order; junction bases with no gene match: 13. CDR3 in amino acids: CASHGAGGRSNEQFF. CDR3 in DNA: TGTGCCAGCCATGGGGCGGGCGGGAGAAGCAATGAGCAGTTCTTC.

The V and J genes are TRBV6-1 and TRBJ2-7; D is possibly TRBD1 or TRBD2 (5 bases each). V lost 3 bases and J lost 0, with 9 bases in between. CDR3 size: 14 residues. Germline values: CDR1 MNHNS, CDR2 SASEGT. The CDR3 region has the DNA TGTGCCAGCAGTGAGTGGGGGTTCTCCTACGAGCAGTACTTC. Amino acids: CASSEWGFSYEQYF.

The chain employs TRBV28 and TRBJ1-5, with D unclear. Germline V gives CDR1 MDHEN, CDR2 SYDVKM. This CDR3 region has 13 residues. V gave up 6 bases and J gave up 8 bases, with 14 bases separating them. The CDR3: CASSVVEAEPQHF. CDR3 DNA sequence: TGTGCCAGCAGCGTGGTGGAGGCCGAGCCCCAGCATTTT.

This clonotype was observed many times. The V gene is TRBV4-3, the J gene TRBJ2-1; perhaps TRBD2 as D (6 bases). The V gene lost 0 bases and the J gene lost 0 bases, with 9 bases spanning the gap. The length of the CDR3 is 16 residues. Germline CDR1 and CDR2: LGHNA and YSLEER. The CDR3 loop is CASSQDLGGSYNEQFF. The CDR3 DNA is TGCGCCAGCAGCCAAGATTTGGGGGGCTCCTACAATGAGCAGTTCTTC.

The chain recombines TRBV12-3 or TRBV12-4 with TRBJ1-2; perhaps TRBD1 as D (6 bases). The CDR3 is 15 amino acids. Trimming pared 3 bases from V and 7 bases from J, leaving 18 bases between. The CDR3 DNA sequence: TGTGCCAGCAGTTTGGGAATCCGGGGGCAGACTGGCTACACCTTC. This gives the protein CASSLGIRGQTGYTF.

The genes are TRBV5-1 and TRBJ2-5; 8 nucleotides align to TRBD2. Germline V CDR1 and CDR2: SGHRS, YFSETQ. V shed 4 bases and J 0 bases; nucleotides not matched to a gene: 5. This CDR3 contains 15 residues. The CDR3 here is CASSPQREYQETQYF. CDR3 DNA sequence: TGCGCCAGCAGCCCTCAGCGGGAGTACCAAGAGACCCAGTACTTC.

This clonotype was seen at least ten times. V is TRBV7-2 and J is TRBJ2-3, with TRBD2 identical over 7 bases. V was pared by 5 bases and J by 2 bases, with 10 bases of the junction left unmatched. The CDR3 consists of 16 residues. CDR1 is SGHTA, CDR2 FQGNSA, per germline. The CDR3 bases are TGTGCCAGCAGCCTACTAGCGAACCCGTACACAGATACGCAGTATTTT. This codes for CASSLLANPYTDTQYF.

Only a few counts were recorded for this clonotype. The J gene is TRBJ2-7, the V gene TRBV7-6; 7 positions match TRBD1. Germline assignment: CDR1 SGHVS and CDR2 FNYEAQ. The CDR3 contains 15 residues. Trimming at V came to 10 bases and at J to 2 bases, leaving 14 bases not matched to a gene. This chain's CDR3 is CATSPLPGQTYEQYF. The CDR3 bases are TGTGCCACCAGTCCCCTTCCGGGACAGACCTACGAGCAGTACTTC.

This clonotype was seen ten or more times. This chain connects TRBV7-3 to TRBJ2-3, with TRBD2 matching over 9 bases. The CDR3 sequence is 16 residues long. The germline CDR1 and CDR2 sequences are SGHTA and FQGTGA. J was trimmed by 2 bases and V by 2 bases; bases with no gene match: 5. For the CDR3, the DNA is TGTGCCAGCAGCTTAGGGGCTAGCGGGGCCACAGATACGCAGTATTTT. Translating it yields CASSLGASGATDTQYF.

This clonotype has more than one count but fewer than ten. V usage is TRBV12-3 or TRBV12-4 and J usage is TRBJ2-3; D possibly uses TRBD1 or TRBD2 (5 bases each). Between the trimmed V and J ends, which lost 3 bases and 6 bases, there was a span of 16 bases. The CDR3 runs 15 residues. CDR3: CASSLGDAPMDTQYF. The DNA for the CDR3 is TGTGCCAGCAGTTTGGGGGACGCCCCTATGGATACGCAGTATTTT.

This clonotype was observed a handful of times. The V and J genes are TRBV3-1 and TRBJ1-2; D gene unclear. This CDR3 region has 17 residues. V lost 1 base and J 3 bases, leaving 18 bases between the germline ends. Germline-derived CDR1 and CDR2 are LGHDT and YNNKEL (reference sequence). CDR3: CASSQVLEYRMDYGYTF. Written as DNA, the CDR3 is TGTGCCAGCAGCCAAGTGTTGGAGTACCGGATGGACTATGGCTACACCTTC. The variable domain in full, completed from reference TRBV3-1 and TRBJ1-2, reads DTAVSQTPKYLVTQMGNDKSIKCEQNLGHDTMYWYKQDSKKFLKIMFSYNNKELIINETVPNRFSPKSPDKAHLNLHINSLELGDSAVYFCASSQVLEYRMDYGYTFGSGTRLTVV.

In this sample, this clonotype turned up once. The chain links TRBV24-1 to TRBJ2-3; weak D call: TRBD1 (6 bases). Germline values: CDR1 KGHDR, CDR2 SFDVKD. This CDR3 contains 15 residues. The V end lost 4 bases, the J end lost 1 base, and 11 bases lay between the germline ends. The DNA of the CDR3 is TGTGCCACCAGTGACAGGGGCCCCGGCACAGATACGCAGTATTTT. Its protein is CATSDRGPGTDTQYF.